Here is one TCR beta chain with its context. This specimen belongs to a study of control samples from healthy donors and cancer patients. Produced via immunoSEQ multiplex PCR; TCRdb's table is partial and in-frame only. Its clone listing holds around 190,000 clones. The receptor was isolated from a woman younger than 45 in good health. Material for sequencing was blood.

As DNA, the CDR3 is TGTGCCACCAGCAGAGGGGAGAAGAATGAAGCTTTCTTT. It yields the protein CATSRGEKNEAFF. V usage is TRBV15 and J usage is TRBJ1-1; unclear D gene. This CDR3 is built from 13 residues. Germline-derived CDR1 and CDR2 are LNHNV and YYDKDF (reference sequence). With 1 base removed from V and 7 bases from J, the gap between germline ends came to 10 bases. Drawing the rest from reference TRBV15 and TRBJ1-1, the complete variable domain is DAMVIQNPRYQVTQFGKPVTLSCSQTLNHNVMYWYQQKSSQAPKLLFHYYDKDFNNEADTPDNFQSRRPNTSFCFLDIRSPGLGDTAMYLCATSRGEKNEAFFGQGTRLTVV.